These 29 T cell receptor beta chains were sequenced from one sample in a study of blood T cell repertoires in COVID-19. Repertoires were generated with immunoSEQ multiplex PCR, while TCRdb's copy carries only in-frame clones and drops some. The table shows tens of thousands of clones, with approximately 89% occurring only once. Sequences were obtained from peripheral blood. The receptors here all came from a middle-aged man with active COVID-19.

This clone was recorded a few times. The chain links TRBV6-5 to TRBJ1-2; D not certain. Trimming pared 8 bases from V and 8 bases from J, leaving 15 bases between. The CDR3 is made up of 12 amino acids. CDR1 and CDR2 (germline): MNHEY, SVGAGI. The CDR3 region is CASSREEWGYTF. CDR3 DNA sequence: TGTGCCAGCTCCCGGGAGGAGTGGGGCTACACCTTC.

The CDR3 loop reads CASNFGGQGNYGYTF. DNA of the CDR3: TGTGCCAGCAACTTCGGGGGACAGGGTAACTATGGCTACACCTTC. This chain connects TRBV5-4 to TRBJ1-2, with TRBD1 matching over 9 bases. This CDR3 spans 15 amino acids. The germline V gene encodes CDR1 SGHNT and CDR2 YYREEE (reference sequence). V was pared by 6 bases and J by 1 base, with 7 bases of the junction left unmatched.

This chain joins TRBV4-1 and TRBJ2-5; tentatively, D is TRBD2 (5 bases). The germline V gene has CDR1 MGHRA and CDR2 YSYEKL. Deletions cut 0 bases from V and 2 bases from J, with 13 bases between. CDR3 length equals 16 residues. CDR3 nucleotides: TGCGCCAGCAGCCAAGATCGGACTTTTGTACAAGAGACCCAGTACTTC. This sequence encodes CASSQDRTFVQETQYF.

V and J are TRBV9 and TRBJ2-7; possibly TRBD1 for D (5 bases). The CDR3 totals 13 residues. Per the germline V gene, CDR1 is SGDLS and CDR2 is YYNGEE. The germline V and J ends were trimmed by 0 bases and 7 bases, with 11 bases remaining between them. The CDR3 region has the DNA TGTGCCAGCAGCGTAGGATCAGGGTGGGAGCAGTACTTC. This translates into CASSVGSGWEQYF.

The CDR3 sequence is CASRLAGGSVHEQFF. The CDR3, as DNA: TGTGCCAGCAGACTAGCGGGGGGCTCTGTCCATGAGCAGTTCTTC. V gene TRBV28 combines with J gene TRBJ2-1; 12 bases agree with TRBD2. CDR1 is MDHEN, CDR2 SYDVKM, per germline. The CDR3 consists of 15 residues. With 6 bases clipped from V and 8 bases from J, the junction kept 8 bases outside the gene matches.

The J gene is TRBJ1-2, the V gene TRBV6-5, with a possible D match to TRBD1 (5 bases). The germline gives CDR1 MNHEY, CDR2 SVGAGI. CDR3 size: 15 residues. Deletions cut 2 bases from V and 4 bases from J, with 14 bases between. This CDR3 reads CASSYDGRVTYGYTF. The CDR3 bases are TGTGCCAGCAGTTACGATGGCAGGGTGACCTATGGCTACACCTTC.

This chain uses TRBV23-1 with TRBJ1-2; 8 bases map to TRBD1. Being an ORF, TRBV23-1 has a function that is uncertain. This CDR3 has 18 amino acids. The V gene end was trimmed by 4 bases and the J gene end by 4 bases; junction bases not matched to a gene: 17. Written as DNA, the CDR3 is TGCGCCAGCAGTCCCCCCCGGTGGGACAGGCCGGTGGGCTATGGCTACACCTTC. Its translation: CASSPPRWDRPVGYGYTF.

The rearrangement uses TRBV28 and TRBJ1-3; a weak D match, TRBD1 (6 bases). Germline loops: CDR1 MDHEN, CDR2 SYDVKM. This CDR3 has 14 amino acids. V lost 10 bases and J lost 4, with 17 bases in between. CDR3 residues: CATHSGTSGNTIYF. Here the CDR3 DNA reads TGTGCCACTCACTCCGGGACAAGCGGAAACACCATATATTTT. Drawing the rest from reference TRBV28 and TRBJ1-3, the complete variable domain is DVKVTQSSRYLVKRTGEKVFLECVQDMDHENMFWYRQDPGLGLRLIYFSYDVKMKEKGDIPEGYSVSREKKERFSLILESASTNQTSMYLCATHSGTSGNTIYFGEGSWLTVV.

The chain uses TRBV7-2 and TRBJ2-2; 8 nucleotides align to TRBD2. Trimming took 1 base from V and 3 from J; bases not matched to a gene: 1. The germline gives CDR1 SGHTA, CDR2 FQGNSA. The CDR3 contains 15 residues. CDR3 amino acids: CASSLEGLDTGELFF. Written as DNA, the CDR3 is TGTGCCAGCAGCTTAGAGGGACTAGACACCGGGGAGCTGTTTTTT.

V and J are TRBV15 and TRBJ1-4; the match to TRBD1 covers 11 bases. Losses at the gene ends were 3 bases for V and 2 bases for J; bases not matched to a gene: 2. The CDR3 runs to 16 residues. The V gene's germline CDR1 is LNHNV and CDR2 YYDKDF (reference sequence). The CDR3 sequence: CATSRDRGLTNEKLFF. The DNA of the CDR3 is TGTGCCACCAGCAGGGACAGGGGGCTCACTAATGAAAAACTGTTTTTT.

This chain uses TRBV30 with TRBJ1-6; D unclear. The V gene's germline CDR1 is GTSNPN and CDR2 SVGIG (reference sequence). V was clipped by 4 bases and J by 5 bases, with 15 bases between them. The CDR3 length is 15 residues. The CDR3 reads CAWKITGEDNSPLHF. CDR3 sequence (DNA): TGTGCCTGGAAGATCACTGGGGAGGATAATTCACCCCTCCACTTT.

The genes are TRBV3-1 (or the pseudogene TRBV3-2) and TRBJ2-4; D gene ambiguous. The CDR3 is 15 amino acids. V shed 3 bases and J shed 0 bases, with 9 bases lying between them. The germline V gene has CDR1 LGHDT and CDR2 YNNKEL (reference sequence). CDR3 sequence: CASSQLHVAKNIQYF. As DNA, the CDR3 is TGTGCCAGCAGCCAGTTACATGTAGCCAAAAACATTCAGTACTTC.

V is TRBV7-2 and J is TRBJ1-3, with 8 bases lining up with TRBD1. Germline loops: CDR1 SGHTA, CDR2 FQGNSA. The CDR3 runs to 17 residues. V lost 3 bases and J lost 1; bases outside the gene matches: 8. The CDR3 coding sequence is TGTGCCAGCAGCTTGACCAGGGGGCTAGGGTCTGGAAACACCATATATTTT. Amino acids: CASSLTRGLGSGNTIYF.

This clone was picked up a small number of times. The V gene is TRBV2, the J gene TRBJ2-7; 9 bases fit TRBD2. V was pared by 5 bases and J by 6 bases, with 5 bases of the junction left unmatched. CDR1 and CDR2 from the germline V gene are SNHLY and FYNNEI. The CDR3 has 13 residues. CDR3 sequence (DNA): TGTGCCAGCAGTAGGACTAGCGTCAGCGAGCAGTACTTC. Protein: CASSRTSVSEQYF.

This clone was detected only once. CDR3 bases: TGTGCCAGCAGCCCCCGGACAGGGCAGGCTGAAAAACTGTTTTTT. Its translation: CASSPRTGQAEKLFF. The chain has TRBV9 and TRBJ1-4; 8 bases match TRBD1. The CDR3 length is 15 residues. V dropped 4 bases and J dropped 7; count of bases not matched to a gene: 9. Germline CDR1 and CDR2: SGDLS and YYNGEE.

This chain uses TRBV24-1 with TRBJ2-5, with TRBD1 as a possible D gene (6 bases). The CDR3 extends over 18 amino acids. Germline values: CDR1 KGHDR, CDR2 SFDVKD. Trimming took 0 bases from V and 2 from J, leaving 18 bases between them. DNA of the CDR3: TGTGCCACCAGTGATTTGCGGGCAGGGGCGTCTCGGCAAGAGACCCAGTACTTC. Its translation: CATSDLRAGASRQETQYF.

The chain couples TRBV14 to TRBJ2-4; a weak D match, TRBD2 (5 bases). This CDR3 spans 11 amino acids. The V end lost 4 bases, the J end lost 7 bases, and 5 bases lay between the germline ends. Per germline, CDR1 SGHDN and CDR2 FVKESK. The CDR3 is CASSRGNIQYF. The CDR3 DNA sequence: TGTGCCAGCAGCCGCGGGAACATTCAGTACTTC.

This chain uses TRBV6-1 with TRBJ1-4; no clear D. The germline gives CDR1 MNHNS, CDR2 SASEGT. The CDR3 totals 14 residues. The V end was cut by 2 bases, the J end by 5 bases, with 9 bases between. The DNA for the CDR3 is TGTGCCAGCAGTGAAATTGGGCCCAATGAAAAACTGTTTTTT. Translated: CASSEIGPNEKLFF.

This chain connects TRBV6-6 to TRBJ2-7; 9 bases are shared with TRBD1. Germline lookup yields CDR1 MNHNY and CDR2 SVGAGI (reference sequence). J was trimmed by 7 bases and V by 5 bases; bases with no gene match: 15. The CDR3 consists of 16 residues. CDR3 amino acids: CASSQFGGTGPGEQYF. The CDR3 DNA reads TGTGCCAGCAGTCAATTCGGTGGGACAGGGCCAGGGGAGCAGTACTTC.

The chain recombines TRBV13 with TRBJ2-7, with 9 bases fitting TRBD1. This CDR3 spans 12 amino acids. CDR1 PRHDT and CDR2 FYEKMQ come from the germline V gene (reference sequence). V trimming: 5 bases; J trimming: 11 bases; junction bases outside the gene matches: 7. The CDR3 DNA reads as TGTGCCAGCAGCACCAATAGGGACAGGGAGTACTTC. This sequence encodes CASSTNRDREYF.

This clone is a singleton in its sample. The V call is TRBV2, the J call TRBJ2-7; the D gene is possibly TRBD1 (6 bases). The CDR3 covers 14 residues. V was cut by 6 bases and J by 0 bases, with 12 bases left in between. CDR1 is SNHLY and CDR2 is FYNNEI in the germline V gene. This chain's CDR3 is CASSGTFSSYEQYF. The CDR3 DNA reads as TGTGCCAGCAGCGGGACATTCTCCTCCTACGAGCAGTACTTC. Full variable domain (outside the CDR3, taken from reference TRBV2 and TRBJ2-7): EPEVTQTPSHQVTQMGQEVILRCVPISNHLYFYWYRQILGQKVEFLVSFYNNEISEKSEIFDDQFSVERPDGSNFTLKIRSTKLEDSAMYFCASSGTFSSYEQYFGPGTRLTVT.

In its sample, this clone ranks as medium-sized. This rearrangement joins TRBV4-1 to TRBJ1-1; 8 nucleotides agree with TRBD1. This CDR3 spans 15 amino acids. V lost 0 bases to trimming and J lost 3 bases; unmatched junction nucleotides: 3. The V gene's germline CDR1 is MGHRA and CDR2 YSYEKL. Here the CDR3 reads CASSQDRDRYTEAFF. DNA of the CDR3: TGCGCCAGCAGCCAAGATAGGGACAGGTACACTGAAGCTTTCTTT.

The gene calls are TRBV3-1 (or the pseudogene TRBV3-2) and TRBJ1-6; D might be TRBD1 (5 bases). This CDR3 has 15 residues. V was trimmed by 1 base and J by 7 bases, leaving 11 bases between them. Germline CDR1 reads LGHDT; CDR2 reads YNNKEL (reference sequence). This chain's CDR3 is CASSQAGQGNSPLHF. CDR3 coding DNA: TGTGCCAGCAGCCAAGCAGGGCAGGGAAATTCACCCCTCCACTTT.

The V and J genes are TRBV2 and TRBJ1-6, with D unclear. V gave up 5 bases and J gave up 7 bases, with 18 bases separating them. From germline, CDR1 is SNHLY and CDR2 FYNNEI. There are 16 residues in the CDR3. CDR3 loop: CASSPAEGVGNSPLHF. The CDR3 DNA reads TGTGCCAGCAGTCCTGCCGAGGGCGTAGGGAATTCACCCCTCCACTTT.

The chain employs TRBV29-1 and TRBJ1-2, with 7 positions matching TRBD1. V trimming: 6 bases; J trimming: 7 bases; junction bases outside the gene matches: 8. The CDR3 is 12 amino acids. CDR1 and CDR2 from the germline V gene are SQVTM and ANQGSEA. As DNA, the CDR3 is TGCAGCGTAATGACAGGGACAAGTGGCTACACCTTC. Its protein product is CSVMTGTSGYTF.

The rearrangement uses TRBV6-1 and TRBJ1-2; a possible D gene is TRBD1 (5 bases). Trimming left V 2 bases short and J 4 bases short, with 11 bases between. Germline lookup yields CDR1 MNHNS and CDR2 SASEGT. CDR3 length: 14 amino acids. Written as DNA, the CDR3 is TGTGCCAGCAGTGAATTCTTCGGGGGCTATGGCTACACCTTC. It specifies CASSEFFGGYGYTF.

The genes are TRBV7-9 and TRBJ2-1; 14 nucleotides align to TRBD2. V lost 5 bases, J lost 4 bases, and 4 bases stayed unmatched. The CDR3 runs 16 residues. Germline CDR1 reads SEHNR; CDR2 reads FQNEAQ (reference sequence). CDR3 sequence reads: CASSRLAGGRYNEQFF. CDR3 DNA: TGTGCCAGCAGCCGACTAGCGGGGGGGCGGTACAATGAGCAGTTCTTC.

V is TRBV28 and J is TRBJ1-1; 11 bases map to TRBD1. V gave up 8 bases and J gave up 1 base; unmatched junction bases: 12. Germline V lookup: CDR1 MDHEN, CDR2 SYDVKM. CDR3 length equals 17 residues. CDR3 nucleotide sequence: TGTGCCAGCTCTCTTGTCAAAGGGACAGGGGGGAACACTGAAGCTTTCTTT. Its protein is CASSLVKGTGGNTEAFF.

This CDR3 is CASSTGTGDNQPQHF. The CDR3 DNA is TGTGCCAGCAGTACCGGGACAGGGGACAATCAGCCCCAGCATTTT. The rearrangement joins TRBV2 to TRBJ1-5; 10 bases are a match to TRBD1. This CDR3 spans 15 amino acids. Trimming cost V 5 bases and J 3 bases; bases outside gene matches: 4. The germline V gene encodes CDR1 SNHLY and CDR2 FYNNEI.